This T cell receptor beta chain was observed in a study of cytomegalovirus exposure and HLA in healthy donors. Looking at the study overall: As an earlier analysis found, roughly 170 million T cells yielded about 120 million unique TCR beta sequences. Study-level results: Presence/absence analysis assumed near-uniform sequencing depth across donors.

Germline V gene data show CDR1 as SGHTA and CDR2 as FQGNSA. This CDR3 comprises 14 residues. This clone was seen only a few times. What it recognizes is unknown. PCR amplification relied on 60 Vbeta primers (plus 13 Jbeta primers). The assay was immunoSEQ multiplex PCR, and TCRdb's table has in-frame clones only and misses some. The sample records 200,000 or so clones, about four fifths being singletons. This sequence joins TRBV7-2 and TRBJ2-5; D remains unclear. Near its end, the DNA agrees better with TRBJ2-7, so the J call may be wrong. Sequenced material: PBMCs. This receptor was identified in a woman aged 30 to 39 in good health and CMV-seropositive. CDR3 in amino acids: CASSYDGSSYEQYF. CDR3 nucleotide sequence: TGTGCCAGCAGCTACGACGGTAGCTCCTACGAGCAGTACTTC.